The source of this T cell receptor (beta chain) is a study of blood T cell repertoires in COVID-19. The wider study: From T cells, B-cell-depleted T cells, or PBMCs came the material, which was cDNA or gDNA.

Ages ranged from roughly 18 to 100 years, with residence in some 25 US areas. What the recovered Cohort 3 donors had was two negative PCRs, clearance, or symptom resolution. This clone showed up just once. Other DNA sequences of this sample code for an identical CDR3. Per the germline V gene, CDR1 is SGHTA and CDR2 is FQGNSA. The CDR3 contains 14 residues. V lost 2 bases, J lost 1 base, and 0 bases stayed unmatched. Measured with immunoSEQ multiplex PCR; TCRdb has only the in-frame clones, and not every one. The table has fewer than 250,000 clones, 70% to 85% seen once. This rearrangement joins TRBV7-2 to TRBJ2-5; 8 bases are shared with TRBD2. Material for sequencing was PBMCs or T cells enriched from blood (not recorded which). This TCR was sampled from a man aged 55 to 70 who had recovered from COVID-19. In nucleotides, the CDR3 is TGTGCCAGCAGCTTAACTAGCGGCCAAGAGACCCAGTACTTC. Translation gives CASSLTSGQETQYF.